The 10 T cell receptor beta chains given below trace back to one sample, sequenced in a study of CD8 T cells in Susac syndrome. RNA in amounts of about 0.45 to 1 ug was reverse transcribed with random hexamers. Using its own MiXCR run on the immunoSEQ multiplex PCR reads, TCRdb lists one record per CDR3 protein. Of about 300,000 distinct CDR3 sequences in the sample, roughly 85% were seen once. Specimen: CD8+ T cells from PBMCs. The receptors stem from a human donor with multiple sclerosis.

This clonotype came up a few times. The chain is built from TRBV4-1 and TRBJ2-7; 7 nucleotides line up with TRBD1. This CDR3 is built from 15 residues. V shed 1 base and J 2 bases; nucleotides not matched to a gene: 5. The germline CDR1 and CDR2 sequences are MGHRA and YSYEKL. CDR3 nucleotide sequence: TGCGCCAGCAGCCAAGTCTTGGACAGGACCTACGAGCAGTACTTC. It encodes CASSQVLDRTYEQYF.

The rearrangement links TRBV2 to TRBJ2-7, with D perhaps TRBD2 (6 bases). The V gene lost 1 base and the J gene lost 3 bases, with 13 bases spanning the gap. Germline V lookup: CDR1 SNHLY, CDR2 FYNNEI. This CDR3 region has 15 residues. The chain's CDR3 is CASSEVGSGFYEQYF. The CDR3 DNA reads TGTGCCAGCAGTGAAGTGGGTAGCGGTTTCTACGAGCAGTACTTC.

J is TRBJ2-5 and V is TRBV4-1; 9 bases fit TRBD2. V lost 3 bases, J lost 6 bases, and 17 bases stayed unmatched. Looked up from germline, CDR1 is MGHRA and CDR2 is YSYEKL. The CDR3 is 18 amino acids. CDR3 region: CASSQVTFIAGDSKTQYF. In DNA form, the CDR3 reads TGCGCCAGCAGCCAGGTTACCTTTATAGCGGGAGATTCAAAGACCCAGTACTTC.

The gene calls are TRBV7-2 and TRBJ2-7, with a weak D call TRBD1 (6 bases). The germline V gene has CDR1 SGHTA and CDR2 FQGNSA. V lost 1 base and J 2 bases, leaving 12 bases between the germline ends. This CDR3 region has 15 residues. The CDR3 spells CASSLDPGATYEQYF. The CDR3 DNA is TGTGCCAGCAGCTTAGATCCAGGGGCAACCTACGAGCAGTACTTC.

This clonotype was detected only a few times. V and J are TRBV5-6 and TRBJ2-7; D is unclear. Trimming took 4 bases from V and 0 from J, leaving 8 bases between them. The CDR3 extends over 13 amino acids. Germline values: CDR1 SGHDT, CDR2 YYEEEE. Written as DNA, the CDR3 is TGTGCCAGCAGCACGACTGTCTCCTACGAGCAGTACTTC. It specifies CASSTTVSYEQYF.

V is TRBV7-2 and J is TRBJ2-3; 8 nucleotides match TRBD1. J lost 3 bases, V lost 5 bases, and 4 bases had no gene match. The germline gives CDR1 SGHTA, CDR2 FQGNSA. There are 14 residues in the CDR3. CDR3 region: CASSPWTGTDTQYF. As DNA, the CDR3 is TGTGCCAGCAGCCCCTGGACAGGGACAGATACGCAGTATTTT.

The chain combines TRBV4-3 with TRBJ2-4; D is unresolved. Per germline, CDR1 LGHNA and CDR2 YSLEER. Trimming stripped 0 bases from V and 3 bases from J, with 12 bases between. The CDR3 runs 16 residues. CDR3 coding DNA: TGCGCCAGCAGCCAAGATACCGGGTTTGTCAAAAACATTCAGTACTTC. Its protein is CASSQDTGFVKNIQYF.

Written as DNA, the CDR3 is TGTGCCAGCAGTTCCACCCTGGGAGGGTTGGCAAACTATGGCTACACCTTC. Amino acid sequence: CASSSTLGGLANYGYTF. The chain uses TRBV6-2 or TRBV6-3 and TRBJ1-2; D not certain. Looked up from germline, CDR1 is MNHEY and CDR2 is SVGEGT. The CDR3 runs to 17 residues. V lost 4 bases to trimming and J lost 2 bases, with 20 bases between them.

This clonotype was seen only once. The chain joins TRBV10-3 to TRBJ1-1; 7 bases match TRBD1. Germline V gives CDR1 ENHRY, CDR2 SYGVKD. Losses at the gene ends were 10 bases for V and 5 bases for J; bases not matched to a gene: 13. This CDR3 region has 14 residues. DNA for the CDR3: TGTGCCACCCTAGGGCCGACAGGGAGAACTGAAGCTTTCTTT. It yields the protein CATLGPTGRTEAFF.

The chain recombines TRBV11-1 with TRBJ1-5, with D possibly matching TRBD1 (6 bases). The CDR3 consists of 20 residues. Germline CDR1 SGHAT, CDR2 FQDESV (reference sequence). With 4 bases removed from V and 4 bases from J, the gap between germline ends came to 29 bases. CDR3 region: CASSSTDVLQWQQGNQPQHF. The CDR3 DNA follows: TGTGCCAGCAGCTCTACCGACGTTCTACAGTGGCAACAGGGAAATCAGCCCCAGCATTTT.